The T cell receptor (beta chain) under discussion was sequenced for a study of T-cell memory formation after mild COVID-19. Whole-study findings and limits: Pre-infection memory harbored some responding clones, suggesting cross-reactive memory joined. Day 37-peaking second-wave clones had unconfirmed SARS-CoV-2 specificity.

With regard to this clonotype: Its target is not known.

The germline V gene encodes CDR1 KGHDR and CDR2 SFDVKD. This CDR3 has 16 residues. Trimming removed 4 bases from V and 4 bases from J; junction bases left unmatched: 5. After 5'RACE with constant-segment primers, TCR alpha and TCR beta cDNA libraries carrying sample barcodes and UMIs were obtained. Via MiXCR, TCRdb re-called the 5' RACE reads, giving one row per CDR3 protein. The sample yields about 410,000 distinct CDR3 sequences, 20% to 25% seen once. Sequencing used PBMCs or a T cell subset sorted from them (not recorded which). This receptor was obtained from an adult woman who had mild COVID-19 (a few samples of this study predate the infection). Cell type and time point are not known. The chain uses TRBV24-1 and TRBJ2-3; 12 nucleotides agree with TRBD2. CDR3 DNA: TGTGCCACCAGTGACTGGACTAGCGGGGCATCAGATACGCAGTATTTT. This codes for CATSDWTSGASDTQYF.